The 13 T cell receptor beta chains below were found in one sample sequenced in a study of blood T cell repertoires in COVID-19. Produced via immunoSEQ multiplex PCR; TCRdb's table is partial and in-frame only. Among 85,000 to 120,000 clones listed, approximately 85% were seen once. Input material: peripheral blood. Receptors were obtained from a man aged 40-50 years with active or convalescent COVID-19.

The chain is built from TRBV3-1 (or the pseudogene TRBV3-2) and TRBJ1-5, with 8 bases aligning to TRBD1. Germline CDR1 is LGHDT and CDR2 is YNNKEL (reference sequence). There are 16 residues in the CDR3. V trimming: 3 bases; J trimming: 4 bases; junction bases outside the gene matches: 8. The CDR3 loop reads CASSHSTGGGNQPQHF. Here the CDR3 DNA reads TGTGCCAGCAGCCATTCCACAGGGGGAGGAAATCAGCCCCAGCATTTT.

This clone was seen more than once but under ten times. The chain has TRBV6-5 and TRBJ2-7; D is uncertain. V lost 3 bases to trimming and J lost 2 bases, with 14 bases between them. CDR1 and CDR2 (germline): MNHEY, SVGAGI. The CDR3 totals 15 residues. The CDR3 nucleotides are TGTGCCAGCAGTTATAGGTTAGACTCAGCCTACGAGCAGTACTTC. This sequence encodes CASSYRLDSAYEQYF.

V and J are TRBV19 and TRBJ2-7, with D perhaps TRBD1 (5 bases). Germline loops: CDR1 LNHDA, CDR2 SQIVND (reference sequence). This CDR3 is built from 14 residues. V was clipped by 3 bases and J by 6 bases, with 15 bases between them. The CDR3, as DNA: TGTGCCAGTAGTATCGGCAGGGTGGAGAGCGAGCAGTACTTC. Amino acid sequence: CASSIGRVESEQYF.

V gene TRBV19 combines with J gene TRBJ1-1, with D possibly being TRBD1 (6 bases). The CDR3 contains 14 residues. The V gene's germline CDR1 is LNHDA and CDR2 SQIVND (reference sequence). Between the trimmed V and J ends, which lost 6 bases and 0 bases, there was a span of 11 bases. The CDR3 DNA reads as TGTGCCAGTAGCAGGGGACGGTTGAACACTGAAGCTTTCTTT. This translates into CASSRGRLNTEAFF.

This clone appeared a few times. The DNA of the CDR3 is TGTGCCAGCAGTGTAATAGGGAGTAGCAATCAGCCCCAGCATTTT. It translates to CASSVIGSSNQPQHF. The rearrangement uses TRBV2 and TRBJ1-5; D is uncertain. Trimming cost V 4 bases and J 0 bases, with 10 bases left between them. The CDR3 runs 15 residues. Germline V gives CDR1 SNHLY, CDR2 FYNNEI.

This clone was seen a few times. The rearrangement links TRBV6-6 to TRBJ2-2, with 7 bases identical to TRBD1. Germline V gene sequence: CDR1 MNHNY, CDR2 SVGAGI (reference sequence). J was trimmed by 0 bases and V by 5 bases; bases with no gene match: 3. The CDR3 consists of 15 residues. DNA for the CDR3: TGTGCCAGCAGTGCCGGGACAGCGAACACCGGGGAGCTGTTTTTT. It specifies CASSAGTANTGELFF.

This rearrangement joins TRBV7-2 to TRBJ2-3; 11 bases align to TRBD2. V was pared by 1 base and J by 5 bases, with 5 bases of the junction left unmatched. Germline loops: CDR1 SGHTA, CDR2 FQGNSA. The CDR3 contains 16 residues. DNA for the CDR3: TGTGCCAGCAGCTTAGTAGCGGGGGGGACTGGAGATACGCAGTATTTT. As protein: CASSLVAGGTGDTQYF. The full variable domain, completed using reference TRBV7-2 and TRBJ2-3, is GAGVSQSPSNKVTEKGKDVELRCDPISGHTALYWYRQSLGQGLEFLIYFQGNSAPDKSGLPSDRFSAERTGGSVSTLTIQRTQQEDSAVYLCASSLVAGGTGDTQYFGPGTRLTVL.

The chain recombines TRBV24-1 with TRBJ1-2; TRBD1 is a possible D gene (6 bases). Germline CDR1 reads KGHDR; CDR2 reads SFDVKD. CDR3 length: 13 amino acids. Between the trimmed V and J ends, which lost 9 bases and 4 bases, there was a span of 14 bases. The CDR3 DNA sequence: TGTGCCACCTCAAAAGGACAGTCCTATGGCTACACCTTC. Protein: CATSKGQSYGYTF.

The chain joins TRBV10-3 to TRBJ2-2; 11 bases agree with TRBD2. Germline CDR1 reads ENHRY; CDR2 reads SYGVKD. The CDR3 loop spans 18 amino acids. Losses at the gene ends were 0 bases for V and 3 bases for J; bases not matched to a gene: 6. The CDR3 nucleotides are TGTGCCATCAGTGAGTCAGGACTAGCGGGTACATACACCGGGGAGCTGTTTTTT. This translates into CAISESGLAGTYTGELFF.

The chain uses TRBV24-1 and TRBJ2-3; 9 bases match TRBD1. J gave up 4 bases and V 7 bases, and 8 bases lay outside the gene matches. This CDR3 contains 15 residues. Germline CDR1 is KGHDR and CDR2 is SFDVKD. The chain's CDR3 is CATRMDRGIADTQYF. The CDR3, as DNA: TGTGCCACCAGGATGGACAGGGGTATAGCAGATACGCAGTATTTT.

The chain joins TRBV5-4 to TRBJ2-1; 9 bases are a match to TRBD2. In germline, CDR1 is SGHNT, CDR2 YYREEE (reference sequence). V lost 2 bases to trimming and J lost 5 bases; unmatched junction nucleotides: 5. The CDR3 is made up of 15 amino acids. CDR3 residues: CASSFGGRADNEQFF. The CDR3 DNA reads TGTGCCAGCAGCTTCGGCGGGAGGGCTGACAATGAGCAGTTCTTC.

In this sample, this clone turned up a few times. The genes are TRBV7-6 and TRBJ1-2; 8 bases match TRBD1. CDR1 is SGHVS, CDR2 FNYEAQ, per germline. V was clipped by 1 base and J by 4 bases; unmatched bases: 8. The CDR3 contains 16 residues. This CDR3 reads CASSLGGAGGAYGYTF. The CDR3 DNA is TGTGCCAGCAGCTTAGGCGGGGCAGGGGGCGCCTATGGCTACACCTTC.

J is TRBJ2-6 and V is TRBV7-2; 12 positions agree with TRBD1. Trimming at V came to 5 bases and at J to 4 bases, leaving 9 bases not matched to a gene. CDR3 length: 18 residues. From germline, CDR1 is SGHTA and CDR2 FQGNSA. The chain's CDR3 is CASSKRGQGANGANVLTF. CDR3 DNA: TGTGCCAGCAGCAAAAGGGGACAGGGGGCGAACGGGGCCAACGTCCTGACTTTC. The variable domain in full, with the rest retrieved from reference TRBV7-2 and TRBJ2-6, is GAGVSQSPSNKVTEKGKDVELRCDPISGHTALYWYRQSLGQGLEFLIYFQGNSAPDKSGLPSDRFSAERTGGSVSTLTIQRTQQEDSAVYLCASSKRGQGANGANVLTFGAGSRLTVL.